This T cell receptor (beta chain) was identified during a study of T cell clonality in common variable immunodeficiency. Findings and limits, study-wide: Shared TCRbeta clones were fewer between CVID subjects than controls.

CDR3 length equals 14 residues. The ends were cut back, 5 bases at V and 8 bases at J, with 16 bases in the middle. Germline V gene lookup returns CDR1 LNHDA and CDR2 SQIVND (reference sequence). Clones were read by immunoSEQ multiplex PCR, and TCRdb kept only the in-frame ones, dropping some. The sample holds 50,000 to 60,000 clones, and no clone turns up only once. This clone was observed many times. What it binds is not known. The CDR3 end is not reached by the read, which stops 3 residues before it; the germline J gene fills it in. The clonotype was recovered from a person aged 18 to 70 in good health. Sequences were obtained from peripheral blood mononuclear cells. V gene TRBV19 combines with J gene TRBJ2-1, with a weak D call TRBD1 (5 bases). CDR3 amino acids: CASSPQGRGYEQFF. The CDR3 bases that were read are TGTGCCAGTAGTCCTCAGGGCCGAGGTTATGAG.